Below, 18 T cell receptor beta chains from the same sample are listed, as sequenced in a study of T-cell memory formation after mild COVID-19. MiXCR, run by TCRdb on the 5' RACE reads, gives a single entry per CDR3 protein. The profile covers approximately 570,000 distinct CDR3 sequences, with 15% to 20% appearing a single time and around 13% taken by the ten largest. Specimen: PBMCs or a T cell subset sorted from them (not recorded which). These receptors all stem from an adult woman who had mild COVID-19 (a few samples of this study predate the infection). Cell type and time point are not known.

The CDR3 region has the DNA TGTGCCAGCAGCCGCGGGGGGCCAACCTACGAGCAGTACTTC. This codes for CASSRGGPTYEQYF. The chain joins TRBV7-2 to TRBJ2-7, with 8 nucleotides matching TRBD2. After removal of 5 bases from V and 2 bases from J, the junction contained 5 bases not matched to a gene. CDR1 SGHTA and CDR2 FQGNSA come from the germline V gene. The CDR3 spans 14 residues.

This clonotype appeared a few times. CDR3 DNA sequence: TGCAGTGCCCCCGCCCGGCTAGCGGGTACCGGGGAGCTGTTTTTT. It translates to CSAPARLAGTGELFF. The rearrangement joins TRBV20-1 to TRBJ2-2; TRBD2 aligns across 8 bases. With 6 bases clipped from V and 5 bases from J, the junction kept 11 bases outside the gene matches. The CDR3 loop spans 15 amino acids. Germline lookup yields CDR1 DFQATT and CDR2 SNEGSKA (reference sequence).

J is TRBJ2-1 and V is TRBV19; 10 positions match TRBD2. This CDR3 is 15 amino acids long. The V and J ends lost 2 bases and 8 bases, in that order; junction bases with no gene match: 6. Per germline, CDR1 LNHDA and CDR2 SQIVND (reference sequence). CDR3 nucleotides: TGTGCCAGTAGTATACGGCTAGCGGGAGTGTATGAGCAGTTCTTC. It specifies CASSIRLAGVYEQFF.

This clonotype was seen a handful of times. This rearrangement joins TRBV6-2 or TRBV6-3 to TRBJ2-5; 8 bases agree with TRBD2. CDR1 and CDR2 from the germline V gene are MNHEY and SVGEGT. Trimming cost V 6 bases and J 4 bases; bases outside gene matches: 13. The CDR3 runs 16 residues. The CDR3: CASRLPGTSGIETQYF. The CDR3 DNA follows: TGTGCCAGCAGACTTCCCGGGACTAGTGGAATAGAGACCCAGTACTTC.

The sample holds a few counts of this clonotype. This chain uses TRBV5-5 with TRBJ2-1; tentative D call: TRBD1 (5 bases). There are 16 residues in the CDR3. Trimming left V 1 base short and J 8 bases short, with 19 bases between. CDR1 is SGHKS, CDR2 YYEKEE, per germline (reference sequence). CDR3 DNA sequence: TGTGCCAGCAGCTTGTCTAGGTCAGGGCTCCTCGATGAGCAGTTCTTC. It translates to CASSLSRSGLLDEQFF. Variable domain in full (rest from reference TRBV5-5 and TRBJ2-1): DAGVTQSPTHLIKTRGQQVTLRCSPISGHKSVSWYQQVLGQGPQFIFQYYEKEERGRGNFPDRFSARQFPNYSSELNVNALLLGDSALYLCASSLSRSGLLDEQFFGPGTRLTVL.

This clonotype was counted only a few times. The chain employs TRBV7-3 and TRBJ2-1; D remains ambiguous. V was shortened by 5 bases and J by 7 bases, with 12 bases between the two germline ends. The length of the CDR3 is 13 residues. Germline CDR1 is SGHTA and CDR2 is FQGTGA. CDR3 sequence: CASSPRVGNEQFF. The CDR3 nucleotides are TGTGCCAGCAGCCCCCGGGTGGGAAATGAGCAGTTCTTC.

In this sample, this clonotype turned up a few times. The chain combines TRBV9 with TRBJ1-1, with D perhaps matching TRBD1 (5 bases). Germline-derived CDR1 and CDR2 are SGDLS and YYNGEE. The CDR3 length is 15 residues. The germline V and J ends were trimmed by 0 bases and 4 bases, with 13 bases remaining between them. This chain's CDR3 is CASSVDGQGGTEAFF. The CDR3 coding sequence is TGTGCCAGCAGCGTAGATGGGCAGGGAGGCACTGAAGCTTTCTTT.

The chain links TRBV27 to TRBJ2-5, with D possibly being TRBD2 (6 bases). Germline CDR1 and CDR2: MNHEY and SMNVEV (reference sequence). The CDR3 sequence is 16 residues long. The V gene lost 3 bases and the J gene lost 3 bases, with 17 bases spanning the gap. The CDR3 is CASSLEPSVNKETQYF. CDR3 nucleotides: TGTGCCAGCAGTTTGGAGCCTAGCGTGAATAAAGAGACCCAGTACTTC.

A few counts support this clonotype. The rearrangement joins TRBV19 to TRBJ1-3; D remains ambiguous. V was pared by 9 bases and J by 0 bases, with 15 bases between. Germline V gives CDR1 LNHDA, CDR2 SQIVND (reference sequence). The CDR3 has 15 residues. The CDR3 sequence is CASMSKRASGNTIYF. CDR3 in DNA: TGTGCCAGCATGAGTAAGAGGGCCTCTGGAAACACCATATATTTT.

This clonotype has only a few counts. The junction and the germline gene differ at one end; a read error may be behind it. The chain couples TRBV6-5 to TRBJ1-2; unclear D gene. Looked up from germline, CDR1 is MNHEY and CDR2 is SVGAGI. There are 14 residues in the CDR3. CDR3 DNA sequence: TGTGCCTGCAGGAAGGCAGGAACTAACTATGGCTACACCTTC. Translation gives CACRKAGTNYGYTF.

The table lists this clonotype with many counts. The chain combines TRBV20-1 with TRBJ2-5, with 10 bases aligning to TRBD2. This CDR3 region has 15 residues. CDR1 is DFQATT, CDR2 SNEGSKA, per germline (reference sequence). J was trimmed by 4 bases and V by 6 bases; bases with no gene match: 11. The CDR3 here is CSAYEREGPLETQYF. The CDR3 nucleotides read TGCAGTGCGTACGAGCGGGAGGGCCCGTTAGAGACCCAGTACTTC.

The V and J genes are TRBV20-1 and TRBJ1-2; D is perhaps TRBD1 (6 bases). This CDR3 has 13 amino acids. Germline V lookup: CDR1 DFQATT, CDR2 SNEGSKA (reference sequence). Trimming removed 6 bases from V and 2 bases from J, with 13 bases in between. The CDR3 here is CSAPDRRNYGYTF. The CDR3 coding sequence is TGCAGTGCCCCTGACAGGCGAAACTATGGCTACACCTTC.

The rearrangement links TRBV11-2 to TRBJ2-7, with a possible D match to TRBD1 (5 bases). With 6 bases removed from V and 2 bases from J, the gap between germline ends came to 11 bases. Germline CDR1 SGHAT, CDR2 FQNNGV. The CDR3 runs to 13 residues. CDR3 coding DNA: TGTGCCAGCAGTTTTTCGACAGCCTACGAGCAGTACTTC. It is translated as CASSFSTAYEQYF. Using reference TRBV11-2 and TRBJ2-7 for the parts outside the CDR3, the full variable domain is EAGVAQSPRYKIIEKRQSVAFWCNPISGHATLYWYQQILGQGPKLLIQFQNNGVVDDSQLPKDRFSAERLKGVDSTLKIQPAKLEDSAVYLCASSFSTAYEQYFGPGTRLTVT.

This clonotype was observed a handful of times. V gene TRBV7-9 combines with J gene TRBJ1-4, with D possibly being TRBD1 (5 bases). This CDR3 contains 14 residues. The germline V gene encodes CDR1 SEHNR and CDR2 FQNEAQ (reference sequence). The V and J ends lost 5 bases and 7 bases respectively, with 14 bases between them. CDR3 sequence: CASSPQGVSEKLFF. The CDR3 nucleotides read TGTGCCAGCAGCCCCCAAGGGGTTAGTGAAAAACTGTTTTTT.

This clonotype was found many times. This sequence joins TRBV12-3 or TRBV12-4 and TRBJ2-5; D possibly matches TRBD1 or TRBD2 (6 bases each). The CDR3 sequence is 12 residues long. V was clipped by 2 bases and J by 10 bases, with 11 bases between them. Here the CDR3 reads CASSLSGGGQYF. The CDR3 DNA follows: TGTGCCAGCAGTTTATCAGGAGGGGGCCAGTACTTC.

The V and J genes are TRBV6-1 and TRBJ2-5, with 9 bases lining up with TRBD1. The CDR3 has 17 residues. Germline loops: CDR1 MNHNS, CDR2 SASEGT. The trim removed 1 base at V and 2 bases at J, leaving 8 bases unmatched. The CDR3 DNA follows: TGTGCCAGCAGTGAAGTTGGGACAGGGCACCCGCAAGAGACCCAGTACTTC. Amino acid sequence: CASSEVGTGHPQETQYF.

The genes are TRBV5-5 and TRBJ2-7, with a weak D call TRBD1 (6 bases). The CDR3 loop spans 15 amino acids. Trimming removed 4 bases at V and 5 bases at J, with 19 bases between. CDR1 and CDR2 (germline): SGHKS, YYEKEE (reference sequence). CDR3 sequence reads: CASSAWTMTGNEQYF. DNA of the CDR3: TGTGCCAGCAGCGCATGGACCATGACAGGTAACGAGCAGTACTTC. Based on the CDR3 plus reference TRBV5-5 and TRBJ2-7, the full variable domain is DAGVTQSPTHLIKTRGQQVTLRCSPISGHKSVSWYQQVLGQGPQFIFQYYEKEERGRGNFPDRFSARQFPNYSSELNVNALLLGDSALYLCASSAWTMTGNEQYFGPGTRLTVT.

This clonotype was picked up a small number of times. The gene calls are TRBV5-4 and TRBJ2-4; the match to TRBD2 covers 9 bases. Germline V gene lookup returns CDR1 SGHNT and CDR2 YYREEE (reference sequence). Trimming removed 0 bases from V and 1 base from J; junction bases left unmatched: 8. The CDR3 is made up of 18 amino acids. The CDR3: CASSLGGSGSGAKNIQYF. The CDR3, as DNA: TGTGCCAGCAGCTTGGGAGGTAGCGGGAGTGGGGCCAAAAACATTCAGTACTTC.